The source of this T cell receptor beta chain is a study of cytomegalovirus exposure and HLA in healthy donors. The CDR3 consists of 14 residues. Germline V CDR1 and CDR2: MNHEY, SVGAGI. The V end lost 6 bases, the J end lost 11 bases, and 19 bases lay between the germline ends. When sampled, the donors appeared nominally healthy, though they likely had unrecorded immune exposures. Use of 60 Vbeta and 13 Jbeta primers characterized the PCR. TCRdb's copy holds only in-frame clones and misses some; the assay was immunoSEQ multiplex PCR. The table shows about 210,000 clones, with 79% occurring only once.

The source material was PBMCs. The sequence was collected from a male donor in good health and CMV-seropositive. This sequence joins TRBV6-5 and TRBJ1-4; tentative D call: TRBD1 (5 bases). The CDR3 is CASSSLDGPGKLFF. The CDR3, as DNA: TGTGCCAGCAGCTCCCTGGACGGCCCAGGGAAACTGTTTTTT.